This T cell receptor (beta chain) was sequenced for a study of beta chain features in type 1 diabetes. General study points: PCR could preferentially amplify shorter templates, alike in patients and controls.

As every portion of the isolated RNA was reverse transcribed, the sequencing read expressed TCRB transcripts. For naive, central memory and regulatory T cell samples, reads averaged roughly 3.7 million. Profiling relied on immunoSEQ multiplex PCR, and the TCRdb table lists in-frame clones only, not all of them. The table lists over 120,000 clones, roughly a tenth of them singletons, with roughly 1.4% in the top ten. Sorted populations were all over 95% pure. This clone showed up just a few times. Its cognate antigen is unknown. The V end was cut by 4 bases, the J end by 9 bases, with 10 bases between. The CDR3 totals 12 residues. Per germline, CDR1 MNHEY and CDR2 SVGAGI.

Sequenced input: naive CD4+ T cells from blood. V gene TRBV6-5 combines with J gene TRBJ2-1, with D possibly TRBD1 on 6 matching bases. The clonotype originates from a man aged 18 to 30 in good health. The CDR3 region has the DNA TGTGCCAGCAGTTCACAGGGTGGTGAGCAGTTCTTC. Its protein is CASSSQGGEQFF.